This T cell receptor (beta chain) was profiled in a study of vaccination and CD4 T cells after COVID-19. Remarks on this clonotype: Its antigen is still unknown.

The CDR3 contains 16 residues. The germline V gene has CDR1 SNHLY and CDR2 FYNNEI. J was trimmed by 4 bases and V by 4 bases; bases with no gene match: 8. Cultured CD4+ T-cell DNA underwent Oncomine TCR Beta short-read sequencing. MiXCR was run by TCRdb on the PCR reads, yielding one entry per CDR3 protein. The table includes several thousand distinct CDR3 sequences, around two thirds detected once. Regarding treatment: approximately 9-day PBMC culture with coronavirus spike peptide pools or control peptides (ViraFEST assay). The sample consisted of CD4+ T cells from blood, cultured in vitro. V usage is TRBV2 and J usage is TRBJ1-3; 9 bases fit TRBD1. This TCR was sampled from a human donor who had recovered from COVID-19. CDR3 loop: CASSAAGTGTGNTIYF. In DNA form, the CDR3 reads TGTGCCAGCAGTGCGGCCGGGACAGGGACCGGAAACACCATATATTTT.